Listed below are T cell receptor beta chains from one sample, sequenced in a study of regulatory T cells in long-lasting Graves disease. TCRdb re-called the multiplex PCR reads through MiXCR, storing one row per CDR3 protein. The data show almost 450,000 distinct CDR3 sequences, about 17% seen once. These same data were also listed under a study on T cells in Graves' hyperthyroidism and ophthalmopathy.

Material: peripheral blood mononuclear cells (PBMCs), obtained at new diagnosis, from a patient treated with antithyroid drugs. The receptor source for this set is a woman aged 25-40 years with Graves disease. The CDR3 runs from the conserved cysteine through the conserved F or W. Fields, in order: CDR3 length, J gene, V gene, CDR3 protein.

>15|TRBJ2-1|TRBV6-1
CASTTSASSYNEQFF
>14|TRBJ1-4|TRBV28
CASSLVGSDEKLFF
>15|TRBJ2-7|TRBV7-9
CASSLAQRGAYEQYF
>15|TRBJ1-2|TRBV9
CASSYSRSPNYGYTF
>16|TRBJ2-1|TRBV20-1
CSARTAASGTYNEQFF
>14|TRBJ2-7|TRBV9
CASSVAPRGDEQYF
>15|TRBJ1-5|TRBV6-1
CASSAFTAYNQPQHF
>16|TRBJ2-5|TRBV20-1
CSARPLGTSVQETQYF
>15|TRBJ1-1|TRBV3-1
CASSLQGRPDTEAFF
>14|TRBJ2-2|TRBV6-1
CASTPGTSPGELFF
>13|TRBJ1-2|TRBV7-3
CASSSGTGAGYTF
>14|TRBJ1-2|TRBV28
CASSSPGLDYGYTF
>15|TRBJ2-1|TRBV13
CASSLEPGEYNEQFF
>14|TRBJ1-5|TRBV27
CASSAGTGYQPQHF
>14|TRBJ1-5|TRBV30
CAWSLTGKGQPQHF
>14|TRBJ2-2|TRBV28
CASSSEGHTGELFF
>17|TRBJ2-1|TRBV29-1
CSAGGTSGRVVYNEQFF
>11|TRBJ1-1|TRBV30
CVWNRGLAAFF
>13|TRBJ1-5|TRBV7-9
CASSGLGNQPQHF
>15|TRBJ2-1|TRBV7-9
CASSPTTSGNNEQFF
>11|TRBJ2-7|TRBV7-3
CASSLPGKQYF
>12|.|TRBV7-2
CASTLPGETQYF
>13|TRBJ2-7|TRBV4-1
CASSQDRFWEQYF
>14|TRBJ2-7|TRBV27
CASNPPGGTTEQYF
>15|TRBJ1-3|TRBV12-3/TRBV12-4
CASSSTGTSGNTIYF
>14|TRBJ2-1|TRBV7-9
CASSFPTGGYEQFF
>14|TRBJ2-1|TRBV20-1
CSARIAGGRNEQFF
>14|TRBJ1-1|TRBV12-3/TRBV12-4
CASSLGAEETEAFF
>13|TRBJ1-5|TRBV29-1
CSAIQGSNQPQHF
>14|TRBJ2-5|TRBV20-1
CSARLLGDQETQYF
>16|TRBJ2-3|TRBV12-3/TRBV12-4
CASSGLGQGGTDTQYF
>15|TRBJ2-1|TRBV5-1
CASSLLDFSYNEQFF
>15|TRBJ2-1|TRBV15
CATSTSSGGYNEQFF
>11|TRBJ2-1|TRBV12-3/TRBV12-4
CASGRLHEQFF
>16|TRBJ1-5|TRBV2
CASSLSGTGRSQPQHF
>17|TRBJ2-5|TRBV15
CATSFRSTFAELETQYF
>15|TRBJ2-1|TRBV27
CASKIRDRADNEQFF
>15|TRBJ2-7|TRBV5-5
CASSGPGTGTYEQYF
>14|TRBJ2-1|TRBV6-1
CASRVGTSGRGQFF
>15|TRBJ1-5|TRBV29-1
CSVEALFGGSQPQHF
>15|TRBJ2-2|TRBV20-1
CSATEVVSGSGELFF
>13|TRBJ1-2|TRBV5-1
CASSLDLGRGYTF
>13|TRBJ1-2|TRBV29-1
CSSNVPETGFETF
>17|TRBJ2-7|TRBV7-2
CASSSAATSGISYEQYF
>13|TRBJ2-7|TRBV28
CASNRHSSYEQYF
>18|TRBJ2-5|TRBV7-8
CASSRDRGRKAEQETQYF
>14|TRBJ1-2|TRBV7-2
CASSFTDRGLGYTF
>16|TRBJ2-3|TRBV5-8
CASSSRTSQASDTQYF
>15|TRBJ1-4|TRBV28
CATSGQGATNEKLFF
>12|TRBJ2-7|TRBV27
CASSSRSYEQYF
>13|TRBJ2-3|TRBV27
CASSWRLGDTQYF
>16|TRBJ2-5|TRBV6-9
CASSYLGQGDQETQYF
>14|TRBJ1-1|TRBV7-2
CASSFGRAISEAFF